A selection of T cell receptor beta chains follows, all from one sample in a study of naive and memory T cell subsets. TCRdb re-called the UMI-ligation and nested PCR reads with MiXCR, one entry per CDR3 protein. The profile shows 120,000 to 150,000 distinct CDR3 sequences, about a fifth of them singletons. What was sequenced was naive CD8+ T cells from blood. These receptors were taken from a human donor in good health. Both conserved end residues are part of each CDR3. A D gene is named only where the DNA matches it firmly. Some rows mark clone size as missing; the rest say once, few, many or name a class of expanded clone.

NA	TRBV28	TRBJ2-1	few	CASSLNRQVYNEQFF	TGTGCCAGCAGCCTAAACCGACAGGTCTACAATGAGCAGTTCTTC
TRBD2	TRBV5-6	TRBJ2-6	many	CASRGGLAFSGANVLTF	TGTGCCAGCAGGGGTGGACTAGCATTCTCTGGGGCCAACGTCCTGACTTTC
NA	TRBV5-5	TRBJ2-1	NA	CASSLHWTTSNEQFF	TGTGCCAGCAGCTTGCACTGGACTACGAGTAATGAGCAGTTCTTC
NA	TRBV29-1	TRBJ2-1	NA	CSVAGPLGDEQFF	TGCAGCGTCGCGGGACCCCTTGGCGATGAGCAGTTCTTC
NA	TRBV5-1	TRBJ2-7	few	CASSFTSSGHSNFEQYF	TGCGCCAGCAGCTTTACCTCCTCGGGACACTCGAACTTCGAGCAGTACTTC
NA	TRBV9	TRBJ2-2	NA	CASSVDGRSNTGELFF	TGTGCCAGCAGCGTAGACGGGAGATCGAACACCGGGGAGCTGTTTTTT
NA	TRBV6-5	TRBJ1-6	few	CASTTAGHSPLHF	TGTGCCAGCACCACTGCAGGTCATTCACCCCTCCACTTT
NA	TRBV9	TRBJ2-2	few	CASSVGARGKAGELFF	TGTGCCAGCAGCGTAGGCGCCAGGGGCAAGGCCGGGGAGCTGTTTTTT
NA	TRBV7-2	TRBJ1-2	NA	CASSLGKPGSISGYTF	TGTGCCAGCAGCTTAGGGAAACCAGGGTCTATTTCGGGCTACACCTTC
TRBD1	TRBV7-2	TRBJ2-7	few	CASSRIRDSYEQYF	TGTGCCAGCAGCCGAATCCGGGACAGCTACGAGCAGTACTTC
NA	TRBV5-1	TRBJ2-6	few	CASSLRGAGANVLTF	TGCGCCAGCAGCTTGAGAGGGGCCGGGGCCAACGTCCTGACTTTC
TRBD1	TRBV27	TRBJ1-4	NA	CASSRTGGDEKLFF	TGTGCCAGCAGCAGGACAGGCGGGGATGAAAAACTGTTTTTT
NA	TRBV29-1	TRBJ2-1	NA	CSVELVDVYEQFF	TGCAGCGTTGAACTTGTGGATGTATATGAGCAGTTCTTC
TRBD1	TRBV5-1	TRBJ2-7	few	CASRAGTGYGEQYF	TGCGCCAGCAGAGCTGGGACAGGGTATGGCGAGCAGTACTTC
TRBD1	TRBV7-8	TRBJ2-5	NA	CASSLAGQGRQETQYF	TGTGCCAGCAGCTTAGCAGGACAGGGAAGACAAGAGACCCAGTACTTC
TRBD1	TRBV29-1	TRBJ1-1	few	CSAVDREIEAFF	TGCAGCGCCGTTGACAGGGAGATTGAAGCTTTCTTT
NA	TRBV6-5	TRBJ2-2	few	CASSYSGGPNTGELFF	TGTGCCAGCAGTTACTCGGGCGGCCCGAACACCGGGGAGCTGTTTTTT
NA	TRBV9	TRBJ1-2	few	CASSVGGGTVYGYTF	TGTGCCAGCAGCGTAGGAGGGGGGACTGTATATGGCTACACCTTC
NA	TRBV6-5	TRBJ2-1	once	CASSYGGSYNEQFF	TGTGCCAGCAGTTATGGGGGCTCCTACAATGAGCAGTTCTTC
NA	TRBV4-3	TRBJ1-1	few	CASSQVAQGATEAFF	TGCGCCAGCAGCCAAGTGGCTCAAGGGGCTACTGAAGCTTTCTTT
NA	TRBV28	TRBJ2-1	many	CASSFSAETSPYNEQFF	TGTGCCAGCAGTTTTTCGGCTGAGACTAGTCCCTACAATGAGCAGTTCTTC
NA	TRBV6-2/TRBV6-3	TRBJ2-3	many	CASSYSWTTDTQYF	TGTGCCAGCAGTTACTCTTGGACCACAGATACGCAGTATTTT
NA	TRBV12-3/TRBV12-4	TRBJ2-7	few	CASSLYHRNYEQYF	TGTGCCAGCAGTTTGTATCACAGAAACTACGAGCAGTACTTC
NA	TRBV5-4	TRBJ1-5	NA	CASSPDGPGQPQHF	TGTGCCAGCAGTCCGGACGGTCCGGGCCAGCCCCAGCATTTT
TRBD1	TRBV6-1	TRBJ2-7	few	CATAQGQTYEQYF	TGTGCCACCGCGCAGGGACAGACCTACGAGCAGTACTTC
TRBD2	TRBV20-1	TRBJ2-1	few	CSARVTPGSNPIAGRSYNEQFF	TGCAGTGCTAGAGTAACCCCCGGCTCCAATCCGATAGCGGGAAGATCCTACAATGAGCAGTTCTTC
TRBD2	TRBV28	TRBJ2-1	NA	CASSPRTSVNEQFF	TGTGCCAGCAGTCCACGGACTAGCGTCAATGAGCAGTTCTTC